This T cell receptor (beta chain) is from a study of shared clonotypes between healthy human individuals. Study-wide results and limits: Estimated richness values were generally larger in naive subsets than in memory subsets.

As for this clone: The antigen is unknown.

Clones were read by immunoSEQ multiplex PCR, and TCRdb kept only the in-frame ones, dropping some. The sample shows 110,000 or so clones, more than 65% of them seen only once. The CDR3 is made up of 16 amino acids. Germline V gene lookup returns CDR1 SQVTM and CDR2 ANQGSEA. With 4 bases removed from V and 4 bases from J, the gap between germline ends came to 21 bases. This chain connects TRBV29-1 to TRBJ2-3; perhaps TRBD2 as D (6 bases). The sequence was obtained from a woman younger than 45 in good health. The sample taken for sequencing was memory CD8+ T cells sorted from blood. The subset here: CD45RO+ cells pooled with CCR7-negative TemRA cells. This CDR3 reads CSVVDLALPRADTQYF. DNA for the CDR3: TGCAGCGTTGTTGACCTAGCGCTTCCCAGGGCAGATACGCAGTATTTT.